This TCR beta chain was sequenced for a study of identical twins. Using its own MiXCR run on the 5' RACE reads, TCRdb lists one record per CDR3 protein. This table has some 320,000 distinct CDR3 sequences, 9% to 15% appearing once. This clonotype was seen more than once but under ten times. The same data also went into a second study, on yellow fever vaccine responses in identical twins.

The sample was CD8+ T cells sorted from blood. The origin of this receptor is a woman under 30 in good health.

Written as DNA, the CDR3 is TGCAGTGCTAGAGTTCTACAGGGGGACACCGGGGAGCTGTTTTTT. Protein sequence: CSARVLQGDTGELFF. This chain links TRBV20-1 with TRBJ2-2; 8 nucleotides agree with TRBD1. This CDR3 has 15 residues. V lost 1 base and J lost 3; bases outside the gene matches: 4. Germline V CDR1 and CDR2: DFQATT, SNEGSKA (reference sequence).